This TCR beta chain was identified in a study of PD-1 blockade in classical Hodgkin lymphoma. On the study more broadly: Patients were given intravenous nivolumab, 3 mg/kg, every 2 weeks. Study-wide results and caveats: No one has yet defined what causes the repertoire differences, which may be disease activity or prior therapy. It was reported that newly diagnosed patients had less baseline TCR diversity than healthy donors.

Measured with immunoSEQ multiplex PCR; TCRdb has only the in-frame clones, and not every one. The sample yields around 22,000 clones, around 80% seen once. Worth noting for this clone: The antigen is not known.

The CDR3 sequence is 13 residues long. V lost 5 bases, J lost 3 bases, and 8 bases lay in between. CDR1 LNHNV and CDR2 YYDKDF come from the germline V gene (reference sequence). All patients relapsed after autologous stem cell transplantation, and brentuximab vedotin exposure varied. This rearrangement joins TRBV15 to TRBJ2-4, with a possible D match to TRBD2 (5 bases). This receptor was taken from a human donor with classical Hodgkin lymphoma. The sequencing here drew on peripheral blood mononuclear cells (PBMCs), taken before the second cycle of nivolumab. Here the CDR3 DNA reads TGTGCCACCAGCGACGGGATCAAAAACATTCAGTACTTC. Its translation is CATSDGIKNIQYF.